Shown below are 8 T cell receptor beta chains from a single sample sequenced in a study of T cell responses to AZD1222 COVID-19 vaccine. Sequenced by immunoSEQ multiplex PCR; TCRdb stores in-frame clones only, minus some. The sample has roughly 120,000 clones; 92% are singletons. The material sequenced was peripheral blood, taken 28 days after the second AZD1222 dose. The receptors stem from an adult who received the AZD1222 COVID-19 vaccine.

The chain combines TRBV19 with TRBJ2-7, with 7 bases that match TRBD1. This CDR3 comprises 15 residues. The J segment lost 2 bases and the V segment lost 2 bases, leaving 6 bases of the junction unmatched. Germline V gene lookup returns CDR1 LNHDA and CDR2 SQIVND (reference sequence). The CDR3 DNA reads TGTGCCAGTAGTATATCCCTGGGACAGCCCTACGAGCAGTACTTC. It is translated as CASSISLGQPYEQYF. Filled out from reference TRBV19 and TRBJ2-7, the complete variable domain reads DGGITQSPKYLFRKEGQNVTLSCEQNLNHDAMYWYRQDPGQGLRLIYYSQIVNDFQKGDIAEGYSVSREKKESFPLTVTSAQKNPTAFYLCASSISLGQPYEQYFGPGTRLTVT.

The chain couples TRBV2 to TRBJ2-7; the match to TRBD2 covers 7 bases. V gave up 1 base and J gave up 2 bases; unmatched junction bases: 5. The V gene's germline CDR1 is SNHLY and CDR2 FYNNEI. The CDR3 contains 15 residues. CDR3 coding DNA: TGTGCCAGCAGTGAAGTATCTAGCGGAGCCTACGAGCAGTACTTC. Its translation: CASSEVSSGAYEQYF.

This sequence joins TRBV18 and TRBJ2-7; D is perhaps TRBD1 (5 bases). The CDR3 is 14 residues long. Germline V lookup: CDR1 KGHSH, CDR2 LQKENI. V was clipped by 6 bases and J by 2 bases, with 14 bases between them. CDR3 nucleotide sequence: TGTGCCAGCTCCTTAACAGGTTCAGCCTACGAGCAGTACTTC. This codes for CASSLTGSAYEQYF.

The rearrangement uses TRBV4-1 and TRBJ1-5; D not certain. The length of the CDR3 is 16 residues. The V end lost 1 base, the J end lost 0 bases, and 10 bases lay between the germline ends. CDR1 is MGHRA, CDR2 YSYEKL, per germline. CDR3 residues: CASSQAPAYSNQPQHF. DNA for the CDR3: TGCGCCAGCAGCCAAGCTCCAGCATATAGCAATCAGCCCCAGCATTTT.

The J gene is TRBJ2-5, the V gene TRBV10-1; D not certain. The CDR3 sequence is 14 residues long. The V gene lost 0 bases and the J gene lost 2 bases, with 7 bases spanning the gap. In germline, CDR1 is WNHNN, CDR2 SYGVQD (reference sequence). CDR3 region: CASSESLGQETQYF. DNA of the CDR3: TGCGCCAGCAGTGAGTCCTTAGGGCAAGAGACCCAGTACTTC.

The V and J genes are TRBV6-6 and TRBJ1-2; TRBD1 might be the D (5 bases). CDR3 length: 13 amino acids. Trimming took off 4 bases at V and 7 bases at J, with 13 bases between the two ends. The germline gives CDR1 MNHNY, CDR2 SVGAGI (reference sequence). The CDR3 DNA reads as TGTGCCAGCAGTTCCCGGGACGGCGGTGGCTACACCTTC. Translation: CASSSRDGGGYTF.

This chain links TRBV27 with TRBJ1-2; no firm D call. The V end was cut by 10 bases, the J end by 4 bases, with 16 bases between. The CDR3 sequence is 13 residues long. Looked up from germline, CDR1 is MNHEY and CDR2 is SMNVEV (reference sequence). The CDR3 spells CATRPGPAYGYTF. Written as DNA, the CDR3 is TGTGCCACCCGACCTGGACCCGCCTATGGCTACACCTTC.

This sequence joins TRBV5-4 and TRBJ2-4; 8 nucleotides line up with TRBD1. Trimming cost V 4 bases and J 0 bases; bases outside gene matches: 6. CDR3 length: 16 residues. Germline V gives CDR1 SGHNT, CDR2 YYREEE (reference sequence). CDR3 in amino acids: CASSEGQDAAKNIQYF. DNA for the CDR3: TGTGCCAGCAGCGAGGGACAGGATGCAGCCAAAAACATTCAGTACTTC.